This TCR beta chain was sequenced in a study of vaccination and CD4 T cells after COVID-19. As for this clonotype: Its antigen is unknown.

Cultured CD4+ T-cell DNA underwent Oncomine TCR Beta short-read sequencing. TCRdb ran MiXCR on the PCR reads and lists one entry per CDR3 protein. Of 15,000 to 20,000 distinct CDR3 sequences in the sample, roughly two fifths were seen once. As to treatment: approximately 11-day PBMC culture with coronavirus spike peptide pools or control peptides (ViraFEST assay). Per the germline V gene, CDR1 is ENHRY and CDR2 is SYGVKD. Trimming removed 2 bases at V and 0 bases at J, with 8 bases between. The CDR3 extends over 14 amino acids. The sequenced sample was CD4+ T cells from blood, cultured in vitro, obtained after SARS-CoV-2 vaccination. The genes are TRBV10-3 and TRBJ2-7; D gene unclear. The TCR sequence derives from a human donor who had recovered from COVID-19. CDR3 region: CAISEGRSSYEQYF. The CDR3 DNA reads as TGTGCCATCAGTGAGGGCCGGAGCTCCTACGAGCAGTACTTC.